The clone carrying this TCR beta chain has only a few counts. No antigen is known for it. This sample was taken from a study of T cell repertoires in cytomegalovirus infection. Study-level information: Indications of both CMV infection and matching HLA type were provided by public TCR beta signatures.

TCRdb reprocessed the reads with MiXCR, giving one entry per CDR3 protein. The repertoire includes 250,000 to 350,000 distinct CDR3 sequences, more than 20% of them detected once, and 11% to 15% sits in the top ten. From germline, CDR1 is MGHRA and CDR2 YSYEKL. This CDR3 comprises 15 residues. V lost 5 bases to trimming and J lost 8 bases, with 21 bases between them. Study-level results: Identification of carriers of CMV plus the relevant HLA was achieved through cumulative public TCR beta family frequency. HLA-C-restricted CMV-specific TCR beta clonotypes were dominant in the ex vivo response.

Specimen: PBMCs. The chain carries TRBV4-1 and TRBJ1-2; unclear D gene. This receptor was identified in a human donor in good health (CMV status not recorded). Some clones in this sample may be carry-over from other donors' samples. CDR3 in amino acids: CASSEQVRTLLGYTF. The CDR3 DNA reads TGCGCCAGCAGCGAGCAAGTCCGGACCCTTTTAGGCTACACCTTC.